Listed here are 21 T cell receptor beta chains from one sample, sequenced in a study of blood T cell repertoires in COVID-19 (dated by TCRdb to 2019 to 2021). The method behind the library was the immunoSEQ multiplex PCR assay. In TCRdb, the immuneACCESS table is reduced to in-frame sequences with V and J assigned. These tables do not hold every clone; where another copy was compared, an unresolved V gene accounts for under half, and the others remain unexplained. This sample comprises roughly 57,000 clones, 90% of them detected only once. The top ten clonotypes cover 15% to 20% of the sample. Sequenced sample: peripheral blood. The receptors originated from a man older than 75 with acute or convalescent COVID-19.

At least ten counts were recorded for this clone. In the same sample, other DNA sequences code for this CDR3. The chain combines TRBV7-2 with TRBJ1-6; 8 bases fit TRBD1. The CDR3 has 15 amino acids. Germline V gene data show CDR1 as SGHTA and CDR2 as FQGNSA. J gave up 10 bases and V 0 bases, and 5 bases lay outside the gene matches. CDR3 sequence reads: CASSLATGVGSPLHF. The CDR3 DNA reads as TGTGCCAGCAGCTTAGCGACAGGGGTCGGATCACCCCTCCACTTT. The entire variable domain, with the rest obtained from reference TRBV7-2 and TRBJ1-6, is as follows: GAGVSQSPSNKVTEKGKDVELRCDPISGHTALYWYRQSLGQGLEFLIYFQGNSAPDKSGLPSDRFSAERTGGSVSTLTIQRTQQEDSAVYLCASSLATGVGSPLHFGNGTRLTVT.

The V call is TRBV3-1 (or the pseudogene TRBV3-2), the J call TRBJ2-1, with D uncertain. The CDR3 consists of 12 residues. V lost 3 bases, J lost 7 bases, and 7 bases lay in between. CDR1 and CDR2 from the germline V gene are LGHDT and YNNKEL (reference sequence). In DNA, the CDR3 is TGTGCCAGCAGCCAGAACCTAAATGAGCAGTTCTTC. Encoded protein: CASSQNLNEQFF.

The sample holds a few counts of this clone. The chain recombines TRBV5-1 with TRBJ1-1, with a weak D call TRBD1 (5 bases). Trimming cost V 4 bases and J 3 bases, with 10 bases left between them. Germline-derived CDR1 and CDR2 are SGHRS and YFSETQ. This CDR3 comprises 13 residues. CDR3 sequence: CASSADTYTEAFF. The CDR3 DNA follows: TGCGCCAGCAGCGCGGACACTTACACTGAAGCTTTCTTT.

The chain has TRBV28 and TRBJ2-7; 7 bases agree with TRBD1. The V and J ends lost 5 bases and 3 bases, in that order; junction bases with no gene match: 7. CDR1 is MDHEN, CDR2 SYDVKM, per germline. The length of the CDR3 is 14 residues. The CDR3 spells CASSPPGQHYEQYF. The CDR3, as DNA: TGTGCCAGCAGTCCCCCGGGACAGCACTACGAGCAGTACTTC.

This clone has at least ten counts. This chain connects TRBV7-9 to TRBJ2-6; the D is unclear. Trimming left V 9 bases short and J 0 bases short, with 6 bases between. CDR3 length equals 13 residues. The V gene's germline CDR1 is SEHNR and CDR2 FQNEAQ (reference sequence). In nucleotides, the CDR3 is TGTGCCAGGGAGCCCTCTGGGGCCAACGTCCTGACTTTC. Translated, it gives CAREPSGANVLTF.

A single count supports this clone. CDR3 DNA: TGTGCCAACAGCCGAGGAGCCGATCAGCCCCAGCATTTT. As protein: CANSRGADQPQHF. The rearrangement uses TRBV28 and TRBJ1-5; D is uncertain. In germline, CDR1 is MDHEN, CDR2 SYDVKM. The CDR3 sequence is 13 residues long. Trimming removed 10 bases from V and 5 bases from J, with 15 bases in between. Full variable domain (missing parts from reference TRBV28 and TRBJ1-5): DVKVTQSSRYLVKRTGEKVFLECVQDMDHENMFWYRQDPGLGLRLIYFSYDVKMKEKGDIPEGYSVSREKKERFSLILESASTNQTSMYLCANSRGADQPQHFGDGTRLSIL.

DNA for the CDR3: TGCGCCAGCAGCCCGGGGACAGGCGGCAATCAGCCCCAGCATTTT. Translated, it gives CASSPGTGGNQPQHF. J is TRBJ1-5 and V is TRBV5-1; TRBD1 agrees at 8 bases. Germline values: CDR1 SGHRS, CDR2 YFSETQ. The CDR3 totals 15 residues. The J segment lost 2 bases and the V segment lost 4 bases, leaving 5 bases of the junction unmatched.

Here the CDR3 DNA reads TGTGCCAGCAGCTTAATCGGCAGGGGGTGGTACAATGAGCAGTTCTTC. It specifies CASSLIGRGWYNEQFF. The gene calls are TRBV7-9 and TRBJ2-1, with TRBD1 identical over 7 bases. The CDR3 extends over 16 amino acids. The germline gives CDR1 SEHNR, CDR2 FQNEAQ (reference sequence). The J segment lost 4 bases and the V segment lost 2 bases, leaving 8 bases of the junction unmatched.

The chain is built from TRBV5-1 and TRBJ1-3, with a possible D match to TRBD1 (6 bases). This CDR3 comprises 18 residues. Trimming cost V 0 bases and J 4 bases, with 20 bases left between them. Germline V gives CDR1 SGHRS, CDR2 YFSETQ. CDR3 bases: TGCGCCAGCAGCTTGGCACCAGTATCTCAGGACAGAGGAAACACCATATATTTT. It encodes CASSLAPVSQDRGNTIYF.

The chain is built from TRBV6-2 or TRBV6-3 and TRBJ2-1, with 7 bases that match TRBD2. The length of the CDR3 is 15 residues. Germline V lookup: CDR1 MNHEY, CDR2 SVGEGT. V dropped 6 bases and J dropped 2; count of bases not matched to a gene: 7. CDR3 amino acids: CASSPGGGTYNEQFF. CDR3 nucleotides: TGTGCCAGCAGCCCTGGCGGGGGTACCTACAATGAGCAGTTCTTC.

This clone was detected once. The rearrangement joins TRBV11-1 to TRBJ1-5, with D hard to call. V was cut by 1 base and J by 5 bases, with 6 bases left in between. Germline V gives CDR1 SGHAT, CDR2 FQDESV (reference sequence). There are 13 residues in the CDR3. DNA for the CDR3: TGTGCCAGCAGCTTAGTCGCAGATCAGCCCCAGCATTTT. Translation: CASSLVADQPQHF.

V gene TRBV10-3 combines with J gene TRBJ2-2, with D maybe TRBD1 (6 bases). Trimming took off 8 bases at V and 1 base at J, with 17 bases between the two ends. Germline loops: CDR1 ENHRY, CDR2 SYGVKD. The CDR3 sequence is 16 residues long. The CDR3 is CAIGAIDRRNTGELFF. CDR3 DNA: TGTGCCATCGGCGCGATAGACAGGCGGAACACCGGGGAGCTGTTTTTT.

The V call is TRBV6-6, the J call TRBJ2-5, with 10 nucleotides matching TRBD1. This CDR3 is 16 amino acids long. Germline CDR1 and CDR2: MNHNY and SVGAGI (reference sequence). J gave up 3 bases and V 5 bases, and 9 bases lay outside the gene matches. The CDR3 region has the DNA TGTGCCAGCAGTCGACAGGTCGGGACAGGGGAAGAGACCCAGTACTTC. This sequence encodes CASSRQVGTGEETQYF.

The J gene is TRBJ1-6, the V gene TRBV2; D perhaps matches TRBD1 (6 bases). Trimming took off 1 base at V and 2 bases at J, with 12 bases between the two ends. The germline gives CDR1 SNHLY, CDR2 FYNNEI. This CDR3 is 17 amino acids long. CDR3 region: CASSEEGKGAYNSPLHF. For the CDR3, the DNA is TGTGCCAGCAGTGAAGAAGGGAAGGGGGCCTATAATTCACCCCTCCACTTT.

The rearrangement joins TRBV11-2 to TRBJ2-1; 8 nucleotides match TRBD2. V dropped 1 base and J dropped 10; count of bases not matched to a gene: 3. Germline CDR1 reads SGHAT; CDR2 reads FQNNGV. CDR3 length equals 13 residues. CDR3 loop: CASSLVGRDEQFF. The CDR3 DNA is TGTGCCAGCAGCTTAGTCGGGAGGGACGAGCAGTTCTTC.

The CDR3 nucleotides are TGTGCCAGCAGTCCGGGACAGGCACCCTCACCCCTCCACTTT. This translates into CASSPGQAPSPLHF. This chain connects TRBV28 to TRBJ1-6; 8 bases map to TRBD1. This CDR3 spans 14 amino acids. CDR1 is MDHEN and CDR2 is SYDVKM in the germline V gene. V shed 5 bases and J 10 bases; nucleotides not matched to a gene: 7. Supplemented by reference TRBV28 and TRBJ1-6, the full variable domain reads DVKVTQSSRYLVKRTGEKVFLECVQDMDHENMFWYRQDPGLGLRLIYFSYDVKMKEKGDIPEGYSVSREKKERFSLILESASTNQTSMYLCASSPGQAPSPLHFGNGTRLTVT.

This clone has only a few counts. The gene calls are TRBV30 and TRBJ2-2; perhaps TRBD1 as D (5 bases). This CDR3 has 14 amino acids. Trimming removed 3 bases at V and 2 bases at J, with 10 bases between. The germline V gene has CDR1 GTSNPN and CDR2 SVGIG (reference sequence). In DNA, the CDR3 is TGTGCCTGGAGCACGTGGGGCAACACCGGGGAGCTGTTTTTT. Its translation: CAWSTWGNTGELFF. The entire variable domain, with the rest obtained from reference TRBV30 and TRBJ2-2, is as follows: SQTIHQWPATLVQPVGSPLSLECTVEGTSNPNLYWYRQAAGRGLQLLFYSVGIGQISSEVPQNLSASRPQDRQFILSSKKLLLSDSGFYLCAWSTWGNTGELFFGEGSRLTVL.

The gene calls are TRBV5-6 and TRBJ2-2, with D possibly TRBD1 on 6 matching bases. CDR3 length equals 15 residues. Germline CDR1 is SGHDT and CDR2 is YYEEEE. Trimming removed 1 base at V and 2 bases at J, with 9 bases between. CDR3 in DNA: TGTGCCAGCAGCTTGACAGGGACCAACACCGGGGAGCTGTTTTTT. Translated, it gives CASSLTGTNTGELFF. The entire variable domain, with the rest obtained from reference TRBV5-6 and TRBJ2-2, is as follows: DAGVTQSPTHLIKTRGQQVTLRCSPKSGHDTVSWYQQALGQGPQFIFQYYEEEERQRGNFPDRFSGHQFPNYSSELNVNALLLGDSALYLCASSLTGTNTGELFFGEGSRLTVL.

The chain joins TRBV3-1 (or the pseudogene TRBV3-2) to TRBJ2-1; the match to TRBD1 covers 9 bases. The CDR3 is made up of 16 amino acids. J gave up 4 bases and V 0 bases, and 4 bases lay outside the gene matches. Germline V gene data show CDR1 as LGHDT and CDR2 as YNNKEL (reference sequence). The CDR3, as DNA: TGTGCCAGCAGCCAAGACAAAGGACAGGGGTACAATGAGCAGTTCTTC. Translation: CASSQDKGQGYNEQFF.

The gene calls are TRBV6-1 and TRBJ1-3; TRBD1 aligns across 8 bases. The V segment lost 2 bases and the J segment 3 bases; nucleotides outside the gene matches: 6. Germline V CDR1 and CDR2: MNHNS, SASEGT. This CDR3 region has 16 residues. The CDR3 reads CASSETIDRGGNTIYF. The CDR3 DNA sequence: TGTGCCAGCAGTGAAACTATTGACAGGGGTGGAAACACCATATATTTT.

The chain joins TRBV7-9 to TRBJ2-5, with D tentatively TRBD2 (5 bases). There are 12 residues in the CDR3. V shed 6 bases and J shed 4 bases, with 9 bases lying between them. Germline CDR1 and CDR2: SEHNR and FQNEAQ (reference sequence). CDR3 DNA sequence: TGTGCCAGCAGGCGCGGAGGAGAGACCCAGTACTTC. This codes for CASRRGGETQYF.